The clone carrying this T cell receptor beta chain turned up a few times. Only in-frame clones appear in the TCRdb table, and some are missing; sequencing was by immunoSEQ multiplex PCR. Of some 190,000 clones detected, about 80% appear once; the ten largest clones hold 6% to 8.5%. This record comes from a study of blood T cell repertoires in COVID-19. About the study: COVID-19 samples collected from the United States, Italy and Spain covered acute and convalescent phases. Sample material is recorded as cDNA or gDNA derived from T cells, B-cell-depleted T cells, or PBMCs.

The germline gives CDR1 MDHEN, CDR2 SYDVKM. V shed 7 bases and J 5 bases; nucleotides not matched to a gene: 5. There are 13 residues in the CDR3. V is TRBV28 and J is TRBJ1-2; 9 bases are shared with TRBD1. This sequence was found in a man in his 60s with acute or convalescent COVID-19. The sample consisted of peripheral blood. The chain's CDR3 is CASTSGQGYGYTF. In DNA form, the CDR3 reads TGTGCCAGCACCTCGGGACAGGGATATGGCTACACCTTC.